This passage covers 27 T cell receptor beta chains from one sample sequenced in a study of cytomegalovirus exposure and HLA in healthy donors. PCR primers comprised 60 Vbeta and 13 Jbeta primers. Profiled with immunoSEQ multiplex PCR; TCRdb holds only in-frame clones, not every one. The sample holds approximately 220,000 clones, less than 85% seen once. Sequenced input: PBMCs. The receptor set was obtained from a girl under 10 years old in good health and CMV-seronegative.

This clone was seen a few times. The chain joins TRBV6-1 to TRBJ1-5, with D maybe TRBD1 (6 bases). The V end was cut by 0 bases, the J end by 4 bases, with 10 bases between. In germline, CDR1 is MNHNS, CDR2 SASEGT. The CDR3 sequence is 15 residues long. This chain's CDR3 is CASSEAWTENQPQHF. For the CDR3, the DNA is TGTGCCAGCAGTGAAGCGTGGACAGAAAATCAGCCCCAGCATTTT.

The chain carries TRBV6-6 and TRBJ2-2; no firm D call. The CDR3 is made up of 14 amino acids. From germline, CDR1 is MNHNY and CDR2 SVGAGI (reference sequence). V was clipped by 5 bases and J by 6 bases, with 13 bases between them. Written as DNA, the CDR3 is TGTGCCAGCAGTCACCAGTCCGAACCCGGGGAGCTGTTTTTT. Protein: CASSHQSEPGELFF.

In nucleotides, the CDR3 is TGCGCCAGCAGCTGGACAGAGAGAGGCAATGAGCAGTTCTTC. It is translated as CASSWTERGNEQFF. The chain carries TRBV5-1 and TRBJ2-1; D is possibly TRBD1 (6 bases). Germline values: CDR1 SGHRS, CDR2 YFSETQ. The V end lost 3 bases, the J end lost 6 bases, and 13 bases lay between the germline ends. The length of the CDR3 is 14 residues. The variable domain in full, completed from reference TRBV5-1 and TRBJ2-1, reads KAGVTQTPRYLIKTRGQQVTLSCSPISGHRSVSWYQQTPGQGLQFLFEYFSETQRNKGNFPGRFSGRQFSNSRSEMNVSTLELGDSALYLCASSWTERGNEQFFGPGTRLTVL.

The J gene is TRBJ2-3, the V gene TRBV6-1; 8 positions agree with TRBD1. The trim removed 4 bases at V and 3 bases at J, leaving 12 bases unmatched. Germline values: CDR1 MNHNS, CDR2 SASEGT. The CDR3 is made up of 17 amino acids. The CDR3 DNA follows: TGTGCCAGCAGTGCCATCTGGACAGGGATTTTAACAGATACGCAGTATTTT. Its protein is CASSAIWTGILTDTQYF.

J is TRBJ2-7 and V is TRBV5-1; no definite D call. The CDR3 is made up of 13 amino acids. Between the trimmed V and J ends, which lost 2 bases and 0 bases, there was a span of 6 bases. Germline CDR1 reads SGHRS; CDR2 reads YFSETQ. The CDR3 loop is CASSFAGSYEQYF. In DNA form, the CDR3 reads TGCGCCAGCAGCTTTGCCGGCTCCTACGAGCAGTACTTC.

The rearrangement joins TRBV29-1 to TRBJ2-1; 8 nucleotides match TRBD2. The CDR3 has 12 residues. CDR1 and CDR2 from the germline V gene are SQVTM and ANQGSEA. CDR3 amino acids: CIGSLAGNEQFF. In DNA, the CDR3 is TGCATCGGCAGTCTAGCGGGTAATGAGCAGTTCTTC.

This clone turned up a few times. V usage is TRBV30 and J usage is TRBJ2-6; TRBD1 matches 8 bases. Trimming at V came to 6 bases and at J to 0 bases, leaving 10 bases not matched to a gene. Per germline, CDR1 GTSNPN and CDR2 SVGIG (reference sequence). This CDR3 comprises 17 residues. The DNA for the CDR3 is TGTGCCTGTCGCAGGGGGCTCGTCCGCTCTGGGGCCAACGTCCTGACTTTC. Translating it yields CACRRGLVRSGANVLTF.

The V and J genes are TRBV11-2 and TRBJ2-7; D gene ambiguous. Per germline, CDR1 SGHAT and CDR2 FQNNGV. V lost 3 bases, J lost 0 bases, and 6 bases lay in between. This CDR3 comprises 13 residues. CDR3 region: CASSLTRSYEQYF. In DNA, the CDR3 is TGTGCCAGCAGCTTGACACGCTCCTACGAGCAGTACTTC.

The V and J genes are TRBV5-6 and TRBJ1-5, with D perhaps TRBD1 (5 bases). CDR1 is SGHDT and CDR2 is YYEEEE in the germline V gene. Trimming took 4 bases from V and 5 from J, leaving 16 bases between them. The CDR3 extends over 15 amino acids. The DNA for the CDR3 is TGTGCCAGCAGCCCATCTCGGGGGGATCATCAGCCCCAGCATTTT. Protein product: CASSPSRGDHQPQHF.

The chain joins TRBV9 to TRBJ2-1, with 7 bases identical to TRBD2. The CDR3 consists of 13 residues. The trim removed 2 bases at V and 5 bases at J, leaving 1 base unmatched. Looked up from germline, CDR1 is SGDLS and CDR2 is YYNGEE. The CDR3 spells CASSVLADNEQFF. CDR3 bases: TGTGCCAGCAGCGTCCTAGCGGACAATGAGCAGTTCTTC.

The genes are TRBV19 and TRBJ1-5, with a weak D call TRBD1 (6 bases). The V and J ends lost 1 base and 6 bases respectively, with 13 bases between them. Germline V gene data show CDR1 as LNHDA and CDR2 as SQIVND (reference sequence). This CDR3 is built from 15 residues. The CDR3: CASSIVQQGIQPQHF. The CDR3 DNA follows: TGTGCCAGTAGTATAGTTCAACAGGGTATTCAGCCCCAGCATTTT.

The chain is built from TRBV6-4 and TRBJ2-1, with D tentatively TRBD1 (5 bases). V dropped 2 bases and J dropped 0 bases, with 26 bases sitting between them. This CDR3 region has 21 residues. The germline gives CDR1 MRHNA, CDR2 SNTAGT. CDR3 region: CASSDRYPSGPGNFSYNEQFF. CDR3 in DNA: TGTGCCAGCAGTGACCGCTACCCCTCGGGCCCAGGGAACTTCTCCTACAATGAGCAGTTCTTC.

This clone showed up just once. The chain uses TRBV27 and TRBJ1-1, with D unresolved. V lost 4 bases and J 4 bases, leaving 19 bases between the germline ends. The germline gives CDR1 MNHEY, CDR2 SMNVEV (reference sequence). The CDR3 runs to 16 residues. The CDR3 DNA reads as TGTGCCAGCAGTTCAAGACTTGGAGGTCTAGGCACTGAAGCTTTCTTT. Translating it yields CASSSRLGGLGTEAFF.

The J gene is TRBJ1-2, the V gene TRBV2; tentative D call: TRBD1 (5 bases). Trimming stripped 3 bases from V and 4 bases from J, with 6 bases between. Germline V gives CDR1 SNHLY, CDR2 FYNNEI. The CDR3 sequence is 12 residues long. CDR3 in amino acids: CASSDQGYGYTF. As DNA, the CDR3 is TGTGCCAGCAGTGATCAGGGCTATGGCTACACCTTC.

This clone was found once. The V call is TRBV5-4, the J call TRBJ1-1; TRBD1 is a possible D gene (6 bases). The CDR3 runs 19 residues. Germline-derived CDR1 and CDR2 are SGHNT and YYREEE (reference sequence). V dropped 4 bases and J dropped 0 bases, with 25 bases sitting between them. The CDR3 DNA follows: TGTGCCAGCAGCCCGAAGCTAGTCCCGGGACATGGAATGAACACTGAAGCTTTCTTT. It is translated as CASSPKLVPGHGMNTEAFF.

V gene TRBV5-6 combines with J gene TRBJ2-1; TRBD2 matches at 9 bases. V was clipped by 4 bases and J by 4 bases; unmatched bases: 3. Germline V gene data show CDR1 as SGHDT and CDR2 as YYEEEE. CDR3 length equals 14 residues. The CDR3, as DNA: TGTGCCAGCAGCGCGGGGGGGGGTTACAATGAGCAGTTCTTC. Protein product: CASSAGGGYNEQFF.

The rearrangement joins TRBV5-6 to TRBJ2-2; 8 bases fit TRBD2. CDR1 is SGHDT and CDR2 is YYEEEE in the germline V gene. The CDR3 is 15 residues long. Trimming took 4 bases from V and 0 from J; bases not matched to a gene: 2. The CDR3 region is CASSPGGANTGELFF. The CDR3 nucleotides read TGTGCCAGCAGCCCCGGGGGGGCGAACACCGGGGAGCTGTTTTTT.

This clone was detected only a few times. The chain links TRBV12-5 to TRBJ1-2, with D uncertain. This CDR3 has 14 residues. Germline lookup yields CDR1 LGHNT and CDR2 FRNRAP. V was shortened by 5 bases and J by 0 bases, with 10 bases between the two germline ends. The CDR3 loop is CASGPHRANYGYTF. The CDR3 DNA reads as TGTGCTAGTGGTCCTCACAGAGCTAACTATGGCTACACCTTC.

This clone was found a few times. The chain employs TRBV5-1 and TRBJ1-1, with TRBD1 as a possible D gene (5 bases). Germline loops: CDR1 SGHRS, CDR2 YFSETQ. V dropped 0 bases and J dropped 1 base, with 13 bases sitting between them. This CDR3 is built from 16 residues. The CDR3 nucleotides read TGCGCCAGCAGCTTGGAGGGTCCAGGGCGGAACACTGAAGCTTTCTTT. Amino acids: CASSLEGPGRNTEAFF.

DNA for the CDR3: TGTGCCAGCAGTTTATCGTATGGTAGCTCCTACGAGCAGTACTTC. This codes for CASSLSYGSSYEQYF. The gene calls are TRBV27 and TRBJ2-7; D gene ambiguous. In germline, CDR1 is MNHEY, CDR2 SMNVEV (reference sequence). CDR3 length: 15 residues. V was clipped by 0 bases and J by 0 bases, with 9 bases between them.

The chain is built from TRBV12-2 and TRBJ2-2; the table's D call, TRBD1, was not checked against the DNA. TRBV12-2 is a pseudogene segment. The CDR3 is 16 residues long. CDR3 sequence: CASRSPRTGYTGELFF. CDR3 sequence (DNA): TGTGCAAGTCGTTCCCCCCGGACAGGTTACACCGGGGAGCTGTTTTTT.

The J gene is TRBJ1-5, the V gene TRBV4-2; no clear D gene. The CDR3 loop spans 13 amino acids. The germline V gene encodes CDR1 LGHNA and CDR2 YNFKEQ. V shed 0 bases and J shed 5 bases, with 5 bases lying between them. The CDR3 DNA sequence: TGTGCCAGCAGCCAAGATCTTGATCAGCCCCAGCATTTT. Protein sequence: CASSQDLDQPQHF.

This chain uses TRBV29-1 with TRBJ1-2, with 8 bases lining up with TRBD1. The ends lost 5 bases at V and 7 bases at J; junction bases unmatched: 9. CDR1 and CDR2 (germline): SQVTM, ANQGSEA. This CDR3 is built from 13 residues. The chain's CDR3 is CSVRTGRVGGYTF. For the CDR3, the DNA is TGCAGCGTTCGGACAGGGCGTGTCGGTGGCTACACCTTC.

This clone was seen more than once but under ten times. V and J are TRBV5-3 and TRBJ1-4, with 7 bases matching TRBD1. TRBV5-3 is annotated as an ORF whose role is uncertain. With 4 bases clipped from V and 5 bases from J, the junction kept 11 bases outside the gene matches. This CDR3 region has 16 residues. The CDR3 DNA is TGTGCCAGAAGCCGACAGGGAAGCCGGGAGAATGAAAAACTGTTTTTT. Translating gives CARSRQGSRENEKLFF.

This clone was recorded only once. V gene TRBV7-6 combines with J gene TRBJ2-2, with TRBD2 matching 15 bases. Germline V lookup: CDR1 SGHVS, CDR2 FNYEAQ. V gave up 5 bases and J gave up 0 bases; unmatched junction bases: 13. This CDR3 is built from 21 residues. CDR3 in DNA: TGTGCCAGCAGCCAACTCTATAGGAGGACTAGCGGGGGGGCGAACACCGGGGAGCTGTTTTTT. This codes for CASSQLYRRTSGGANTGELFF.

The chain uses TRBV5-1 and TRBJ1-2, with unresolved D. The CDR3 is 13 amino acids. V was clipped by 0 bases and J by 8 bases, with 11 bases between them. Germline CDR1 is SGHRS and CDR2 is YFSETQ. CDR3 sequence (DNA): TGCGCCAGCAGCTTGGGCGGGGATCGGGGCTACACCTTC. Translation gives CASSLGGDRGYTF.

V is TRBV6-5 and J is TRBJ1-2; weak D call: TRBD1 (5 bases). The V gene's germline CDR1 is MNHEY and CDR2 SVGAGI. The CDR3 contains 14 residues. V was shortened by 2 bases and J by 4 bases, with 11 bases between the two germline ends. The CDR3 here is CASSYGKGVYGYTF. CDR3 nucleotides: TGTGCCAGCAGTTACGGGAAAGGGGTCTATGGCTACACCTTC.